The rows below give T cell receptor beta chains drawn from one sample of a study of lymphopenia after photon versus proton radiotherapy. Libraries were prepared by immunoSEQ multiplex PCR; TCRdb keeps only in-frame clonotypes and omits some of them. The sample shows under 35,000 clones, 85% to 90% of them seen only once. Sequenced material: peripheral blood, taken from a patient treated with proton-based radiotherapy. Every receptor here comes from a woman between 65 and 79 years old with pancreatic cancer. Some clones in this sample may be carry-over from other donors' samples. The CDR3 runs from the conserved cysteine through the conserved F or W. Fields, in order: V gene, J gene, clone size, D gene, CDR3 protein, CDR3 DNA. The D gene is left open where the match is weak. Clone size is given for some rows only: seen once, a few or many times, or a class if the clone is expanded.

V gene: TRBV5-1; J gene: TRBJ1-1; clone size: -; D gene: TRBD1; CDR3 protein: CASSLTGTGADTEAFF; CDR3 DNA: TGCGCCAGCAGTCTTACCGGGACAGGGGCGGACACTGAAGCTTTCTTT
V gene: TRBV11-2; J gene: TRBJ2-7; clone size: -; D gene: -; CDR3 protein: CASSLERQFYEQYF; CDR3 DNA: TGTGCCAGCAGCTTAGAGCGACAGTTTTACGAGCAGTACTTC
V gene: TRBV5-1; J gene: TRBJ2-7; clone size: -; D gene: -; CDR3 protein: CASSLQGYEQYF; CDR3 DNA: TGCGCCAGCAGCTTACAGGGCTACGAGCAGTACTTC
V gene: TRBV29-1; J gene: TRBJ2-7; clone size: -; D gene: -; CDR3 protein: CSGEWGYEQYF; CDR3 DNA: TGCAGCGGGGAGTGGGGCTACGAGCAGTACTTC
V gene: TRBV27; J gene: TRBJ1-1; clone size: -; D gene: -; CDR3 protein: CASSFQGPDTEAFF; CDR3 DNA: TGTGCCAGCAGTTTCCAGGGCCCAGACACTGAAGCTTTCTTT
V gene: TRBV29-1; J gene: TRBJ2-2; clone size: -; D gene: TRBD1; CDR3 protein: CSARTGPVSGELFF; CDR3 DNA: TGCAGCGCCCGGACAGGCCCTGTTTCCGGGGAGCTGTTTTTT
V gene: TRBV5-1; J gene: TRBJ2-2; clone size: -; D gene: TRBD2; CDR3 protein: CASSVLAGGGTGELFF; CDR3 DNA: TGCGCCAGCAGCGTCTTAGCGGGAGGAGGCACCGGGGAGCTGTTTTTT
V gene: TRBV4-1; J gene: TRBJ2-5; clone size: few; D gene: TRBD2; CDR3 protein: CASSQDSGRVQETQYF; CDR3 DNA: TGCGCCAGCAGCCAAGATAGCGGGAGGGTCCAAGAGACCCAGTACTTC
V gene: TRBV7-9; J gene: TRBJ2-1; clone size: -; D gene: -; CDR3 protein: CASSLVAGHSYNEQFF; CDR3 DNA: TGTGCCAGCAGCTTAGTGGCGGGACACTCCTACAATGAGCAGTTCTTC
V gene: TRBV7-4; J gene: TRBJ1-2; clone size: -; D gene: -; CDR3 protein: CASSPGQNYGYTF; CDR3 DNA: TGTGCCAGCAGCCCGGGACAAAACTATGGCTACACCTTC
V gene: TRBV7-2; J gene: TRBJ2-3; clone size: -; D gene: -; CDR3 protein: CASSLKAGIADTQYF; CDR3 DNA: TGTGCCAGCAGCTTAAAGGCTGGGATTGCAGATACGCAGTATTTT
V gene: TRBV5-1; J gene: TRBJ2-2; clone size: -; D gene: -; CDR3 protein: CASSSGDMSTGELFF; CDR3 DNA: TGCGCCAGCAGCTCGGGTGACATGAGCACCGGGGAGCTGTTTTTT
V gene: TRBV28; J gene: TRBJ2-1; clone size: -; D gene: -; CDR3 protein: CASSLWTSGQSSYNEQFF; CDR3 DNA: TGTGCCAGCAGTTTATGGACATCGGGACAAAGCTCCTACAATGAGCAGTTCTTC
V gene: TRBV28; J gene: TRBJ2-2; clone size: -; D gene: -; CDR3 protein: CASTARNIGELFF; CDR3 DNA: TGTGCCAGCACAGCTAGGAATATCGGGGAGCTGTTTTTT
V gene: TRBV29-1; J gene: TRBJ1-1; clone size: -; D gene: -; CDR3 protein: CSVGGPGPPDGGTEAFF; CDR3 DNA: TGCAGCGTTGGGGGGCCCGGGCCCCCGGACGGCGGCACTGAAGCTTTCTTT
V gene: TRBV4-2; J gene: TRBJ2-5; clone size: -; D gene: -; CDR3 protein: CASSQQVGTQYF; CDR3 DNA: TGTGCCAGCAGCCAACAGGTGGGGACCCAGTACTTC
V gene: TRBV5-4; J gene: TRBJ2-5; clone size: once; D gene: -; CDR3 protein: CASSLKQPKGETQYF; CDR3 DNA: TGTGCCAGCAGCTTGAAACAGCCTAAGGGGGAGACCCAGTACTTC
V gene: TRBV2; J gene: TRBJ2-6; clone size: -; D gene: TRBD1; CDR3 protein: CASSELQGVSGANVLTF; CDR3 DNA: TGTGCCAGCAGTGAATTACAGGGGGTCTCTGGGGCCAACGTCCTGACTTTC
V gene: TRBV11-2; J gene: TRBJ2-3; clone size: -; D gene: -; CDR3 protein: CASSLVRTPDTQYF; CDR3 DNA: TGTGCCAGCAGCTTAGTCCGGACACCAGATACGCAGTATTTT
V gene: TRBV2; J gene: TRBJ2-2; clone size: -; D gene: TRBD1; CDR3 protein: CASRGTGRAGELFF; CDR3 DNA: TGTGCCAGCAGGGGGACAGGGCGGGCCGGGGAGCTGTTTTTT
V gene: TRBV30; J gene: TRBJ1-4; clone size: -; D gene: -; CDR3 protein: CAWSFQGGKLFF; CDR3 DNA: TGTGCCTGGAGTTTTCAGGGAGGGAAACTGTTTTTT
V gene: TRBV18; J gene: TRBJ2-3; clone size: -; D gene: TRBD2; CDR3 protein: CASSPPRLGTSGNTDTQYF; CDR3 DNA: TGTGCCAGCTCACCCCCTAGACTCGGGACTAGCGGGAACACAGATACGCAGTATTTT
V gene: TRBV5-6; J gene: TRBJ2-5; clone size: -; D gene: TRBD1; CDR3 protein: CASSLDRGSAKTQYF; CDR3 DNA: TGTGCCAGCAGCTTGGACAGGGGATCAGCAAAGACCCAGTACTTC
V gene: TRBV19; J gene: TRBJ2-1; clone size: -; D gene: -; CDR3 protein: CASSIAGRTDNEQFF; CDR3 DNA: TGTGCCAGTAGTATAGCGGGAAGGACTGACAATGAGCAGTTCTTC
V gene: TRBV19; J gene: TRBJ1-1; clone size: -; D gene: -; CDR3 protein: CASSEQNTEAFF; CDR3 DNA: TGTGCCAGTAGTGAGCAGAACACTGAAGCTTTCTTT
V gene: TRBV2; J gene: TRBJ2-7; clone size: -; D gene: TRBD1; CDR3 protein: CASTETGTYEQYF; CDR3 DNA: TGTGCCAGCACTGAGACAGGGACCTACGAGCAGTACTTC
V gene: TRBV29-1; J gene: TRBJ2-7; clone size: -; D gene: -; CDR3 protein: CSVDGGEIGYEQYF; CDR3 DNA: TGCAGCGTTGATGGGGGAGAAATAGGATACGAGCAGTACTTC
V gene: TRBV28; J gene: TRBJ1-1; clone size: -; D gene: -; CDR3 protein: CASSLVQGREAFF; CDR3 DNA: TGTGCCAGCAGTTTAGTACAGGGTAGAGAAGCTTTCTTT
V gene: TRBV4-2; J gene: TRBJ1-4; clone size: once; D gene: -; CDR3 protein: CASSMGLDNEKLFF; CDR3 DNA: TGTGCCAGCAGCATGGGGCTAGATAATGAAAAACTGTTTTTT
V gene: TRBV6-5; J gene: TRBJ1-3; clone size: -; D gene: -; CDR3 protein: CASIHASSLGNTIYF; CDR3 DNA: TGTGCCAGCATCCACGCTAGCTCTCTGGGAAACACCATATATTTT
V gene: TRBV18; J gene: TRBJ2-1; clone size: -; D gene: TRBD2; CDR3 protein: CASSASLAGLGEQFF; CDR3 DNA: TGTGCCAGCTCCGCTTCGCTAGCGGGCCTTGGGGAGCAGTTCTTC
V gene: TRBV7-2; J gene: TRBJ1-1; clone size: -; D gene: -; CDR3 protein: CASSLSGGYITEAFF; CDR3 DNA: TGTGCCAGCAGCTTATCCGGGGGGTATATCACTGAAGCTTTCTTT
V gene: TRBV18; J gene: TRBJ2-4; clone size: -; D gene: -; CDR3 protein: CASSPTITKNIQYF; CDR3 DNA: TGTGCCAGCTCACCAACAATTACCAAAAACATTCAGTACTTC
V gene: TRBV6-5; J gene: TRBJ2-7; clone size: -; D gene: -; CDR3 protein: CASSYSISPGYEQYF; CDR3 DNA: TGTGCCAGCAGTTACTCGATTTCTCCAGGGTACGAGCAGTACTTC
V gene: TRBV30; J gene: TRBJ2-1; clone size: -; D gene: TRBD2; CDR3 protein: CAWSVGGVEQFF; CDR3 DNA: TGTGCCTGGTCTGTCGGGGGGGTTGAGCAGTTCTTC
V gene: TRBV7-2; J gene: TRBJ2-7; clone size: -; D gene: TRBD1; CDR3 protein: CASSLNTGVRSEQYF; CDR3 DNA: TGTGCCAGCAGCTTAAATACAGGGGTGAGGTCCGAGCAGTACTTC
V gene: TRBV4-1; J gene: TRBJ1-1; clone size: few; D gene: TRBD1; CDR3 protein: CASSQETGANTEAFF; CDR3 DNA: TGCGCCAGCAGCCAAGAGACAGGGGCGAACACTGAAGCTTTCTTT
V gene: TRBV28; J gene: TRBJ2-1; clone size: -; D gene: TRBD2; CDR3 protein: CASSLPLAGSYNEQFF; CDR3 DNA: TGTGCCAGCAGTTTACCCCTAGCGGGTTCCTACAATGAGCAGTTCTTC
V gene: TRBV30; J gene: TRBJ1-6; clone size: -; D gene: -; CDR3 protein: CAWWNRARNSPLHF; CDR3 DNA: TGTGCCTGGTGGAACAGGGCCCGGAATTCACCCCTCCACTTT
V gene: TRBV28; J gene: TRBJ2-5; clone size: -; D gene: TRBD2; CDR3 protein: CASTSREGGQETQYF; CDR3 DNA: TGTGCCAGCACCTCTCGTGAGGGAGGGCAAGAGACCCAGTACTTC
V gene: TRBV13; J gene: TRBJ2-1; clone size: -; D gene: TRBD2; CDR3 protein: CASSLNLGSSGSNEQFF; CDR3 DNA: TGTGCCAGCAGCTTAAATCTCGGGTCTAGCGGGAGCAATGAGCAGTTCTTC
V gene: TRBV27; J gene: TRBJ2-7; clone size: -; D gene: -; CDR3 protein: CASSNGLAGVQYF; CDR3 DNA: TGTGCCAGCAGTAACGGACTGGCGGGCGTGCAGTACTTC
V gene: TRBV4-1; J gene: TRBJ1-4; clone size: -; D gene: TRBD1; CDR3 protein: CASRIRDRDEKLFF; CDR3 DNA: TGCGCCAGCAGGATCCGGGACAGGGATGAAAAACTGTTTTTT
V gene: TRBV5-8; J gene: TRBJ2-6; clone size: -; D gene: TRBD1; CDR3 protein: CAGGTGSGLGANVLTF; CDR3 DNA: TGTGCCGGGGGGACAGGCTCGGGCCTAGGGGCCAACGTCCTGACTTTC
V gene: TRBV12-5; J gene: TRBJ2-7; clone size: -; D gene: TRBD2; CDR3 protein: CASGPGGPYEQYF; CDR3 DNA: TGTGCTAGTGGTCCGGGAGGGCCCTACGAGCAGTACTTC
V gene: TRBV27; J gene: TRBJ1-1; clone size: -; D gene: -; CDR3 protein: CASRPHGLSGTEAFF; CDR3 DNA: TGTGCCAGCAGACCACACGGGCTCTCGGGGACTGAAGCTTTCTTT
V gene: TRBV6-1; J gene: TRBJ1-2; clone size: -; D gene: -; CDR3 protein: CASTLGYGYTF; CDR3 DNA: TGTGCCAGCACTCTTGGGTATGGCTACACCTTC
V gene: TRBV27; J gene: TRBJ2-1; clone size: -; D gene: -; CDR3 protein: CASSSLGREQFF; CDR3 DNA: TGTGCCAGCAGTTCACTAGGTAGGGAGCAGTTCTTC
V gene: TRBV21-1; J gene: TRBJ1-4; clone size: -; D gene: -; CDR3 protein: CASSSELFF; CDR3 DNA: TGTGCCAGCAGCAGTGAACTGTTTTTT
V gene: TRBV19; J gene: TRBJ2-1; clone size: -; D gene: TRBD2; CDR3 protein: CASRRLAGDMDNEQFF; CDR3 DNA: TGTGCCAGTAGGCGACTAGCGGGAGATATGGACAATGAGCAGTTCTTC
V gene: TRBV6-1; J gene: TRBJ1-5; clone size: once; D gene: -; CDR3 protein: CASTPRGSGPQHF; CDR3 DNA: TGTGCCAGCACCCCTAGGGGATCGGGGCCCCAGCATTTT